This record concerns one TCR beta chain sequence. The data were obtained in a study of blood T cell repertoires in COVID-19. Study details: Samples representing acute and convalescent COVID-19 were sourced from the United States, Italy and Spain. PBMCs, B-cell-depleted T cells, or T cells provided the cDNA or gDNA that made up the material.

The CDR3 runs 13 residues. Germline V lookup: CDR1 MNHNS, CDR2 SASEGT. V was cut by 2 bases and J by 3 bases, with 7 bases left in between. Assay: immunoSEQ multiplex PCR; the TCRdb copy retains only in-frame clones and omits some. The data show 200,000 to 250,000 clones, around 90% seen once. The receptor was derived from a woman aged 65 to 85 with active or convalescent COVID-19. The source material was peripheral blood. The genes are TRBV6-1 and TRBJ1-1; D gene unclear. The CDR3 nucleotides read TGTGCCAGCAGTGAATACGAGGACACTGAAGCTTTCTTT. Translated, it gives CASSEYEDTEAFF.